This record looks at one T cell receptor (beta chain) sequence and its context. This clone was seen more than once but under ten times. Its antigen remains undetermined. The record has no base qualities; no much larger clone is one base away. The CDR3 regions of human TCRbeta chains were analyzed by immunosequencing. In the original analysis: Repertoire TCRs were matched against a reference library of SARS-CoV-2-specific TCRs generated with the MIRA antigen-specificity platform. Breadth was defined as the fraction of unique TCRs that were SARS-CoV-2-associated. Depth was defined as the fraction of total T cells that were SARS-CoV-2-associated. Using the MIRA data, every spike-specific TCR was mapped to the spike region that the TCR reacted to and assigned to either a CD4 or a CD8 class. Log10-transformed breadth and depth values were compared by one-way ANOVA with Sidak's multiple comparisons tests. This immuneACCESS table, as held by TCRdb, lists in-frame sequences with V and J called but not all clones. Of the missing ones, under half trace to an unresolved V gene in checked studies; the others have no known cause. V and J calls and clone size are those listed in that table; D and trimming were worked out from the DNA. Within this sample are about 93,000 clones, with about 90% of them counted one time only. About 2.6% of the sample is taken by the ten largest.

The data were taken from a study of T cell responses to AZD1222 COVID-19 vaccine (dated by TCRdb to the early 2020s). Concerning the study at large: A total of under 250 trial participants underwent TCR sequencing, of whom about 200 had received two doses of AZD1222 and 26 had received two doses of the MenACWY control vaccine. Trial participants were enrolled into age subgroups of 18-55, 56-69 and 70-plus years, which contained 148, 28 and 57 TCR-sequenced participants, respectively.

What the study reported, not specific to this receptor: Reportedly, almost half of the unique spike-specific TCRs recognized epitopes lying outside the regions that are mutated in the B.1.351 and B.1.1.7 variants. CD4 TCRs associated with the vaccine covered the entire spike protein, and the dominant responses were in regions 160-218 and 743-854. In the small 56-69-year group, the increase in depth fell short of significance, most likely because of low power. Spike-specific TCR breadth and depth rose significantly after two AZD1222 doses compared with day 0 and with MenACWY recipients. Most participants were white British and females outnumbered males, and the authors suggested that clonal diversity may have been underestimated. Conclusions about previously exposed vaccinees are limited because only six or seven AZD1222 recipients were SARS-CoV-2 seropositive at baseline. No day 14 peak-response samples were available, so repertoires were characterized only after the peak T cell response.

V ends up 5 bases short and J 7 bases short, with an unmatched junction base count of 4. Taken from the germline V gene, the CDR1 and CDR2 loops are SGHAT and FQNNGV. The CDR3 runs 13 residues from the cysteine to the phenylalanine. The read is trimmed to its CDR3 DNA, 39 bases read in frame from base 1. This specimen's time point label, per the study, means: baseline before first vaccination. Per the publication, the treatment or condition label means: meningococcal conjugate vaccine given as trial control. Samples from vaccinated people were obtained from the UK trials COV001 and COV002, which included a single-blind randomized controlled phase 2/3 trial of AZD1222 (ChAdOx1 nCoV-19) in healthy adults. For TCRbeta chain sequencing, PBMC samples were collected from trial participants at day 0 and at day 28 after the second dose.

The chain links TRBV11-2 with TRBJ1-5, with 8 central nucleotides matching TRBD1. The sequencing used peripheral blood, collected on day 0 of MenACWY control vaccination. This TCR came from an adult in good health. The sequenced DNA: TGTGCCAGCAGCCAGGACAGGGCGCAGCCCCAGCATTTT. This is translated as CASSQDRAQPQHF.